This TCR beta chain was profiled in a study of blood T cell repertoires in COVID-19. The V gene end was trimmed by 3 bases and the J gene end by 6 bases; junction bases not matched to a gene: 7. CDR3 length: 14 amino acids. Germline CDR1 is WNHNN and CDR2 is SYGVQD (reference sequence). Assay: immunoSEQ multiplex PCR; the TCRdb copy retains only in-frame clones and omits some. The repertoire holds about 51,000 clones, with 86% as singletons. This clonotype originated in a man in his 60s with acute or convalescent COVID-19. Sequencing was done on a sample of peripheral blood. The V call is TRBV10-1, the J call TRBJ2-5, with 7 nucleotides matching TRBD1. CDR3 coding DNA: TGCGCCAGCAGTGACTACAGGGGCTCTAAGACCCAGTACTTC. It translates to CASSDYRGSKTQYF.